This T cell receptor beta chain was sequenced during a study of CD8 T cells in Susac syndrome. Study information: Patients with Susac syndrome had blood drawn and were at that point therapy-naive, on corticosteroids, or on intravenous immunoglobulin alone.

The germline CDR1 and CDR2 sequences are SGDLS and YYNGEE. The V segment lost 3 bases and the J segment 2 bases; nucleotides outside the gene matches: 13. This CDR3 spans 19 amino acids. As regards this clonotype: As yet, its antigen is unknown.

With random hexamers, reverse transcription was performed on roughly 0.45 to 1 ug of RNA. TCRdb reprocessed the immunoSEQ multiplex PCR reads with MiXCR, giving one entry per CDR3 protein. The repertoire consists of 150,000 to 200,000 distinct CDR3 sequences, with about 93% occurring once and the leading ten covering 0.095% to 0.1%. The CD8+ and CD4+ T cells were negatively isolated, with the TEMRA cells enriched by FACS. Study-level findings and limits: The study's TCR sequencing and HLA analysis covered a relatively small number of individuals, and the study acknowledged this.

The sequenced sample was CD4+ T cells from PBMCs. This clonotype was obtained from a human donor with Susac syndrome. V usage is TRBV9 and J usage is TRBJ2-1; TRBD2 aligns across 11 bases. The CDR3 reads CASSASGTSGRGTYNEQFF. The CDR3 bases are TGTGCCAGCAGCGCTTCCGGGACTAGCGGCCGTGGGACCTACAATGAGCAGTTCTTC.